The rows below give T cell receptor beta chains drawn from one sample of a study of T cells in Graves' hyperthyroidism and ophthalmopathy. MiXCR, applied by TCRdb to the multiplex PCR reads, yields one record per CDR3 protein. The profile shows about 360,000 distinct CDR3 sequences, 13% of them singletons. Material: blood. The receptors come from a woman in her late teens or twenties with Graves' hyperthyroidism. Both conserved end residues are part of each CDR3. A D gene is named only where the DNA matches it firmly. The listing skips clone size in some rows; elsewhere it reads once, few, many or a size class.

V	D	size	J	CDR3	DNA
TRBV5-1	TRBD2	few	TRBJ2-7	CASSSGGLAGVSNEQYF	TGCGCCAGCAGCTCGGGCGGCCTAGCGGGAGTATCAAACGAGCAGTACTTC
TRBV6-2/TRBV6-3	TRBD1	many	TRBJ2-1	CASSRGTILYNEQFF	TGTGCCAGCAGCAGGGGGACAATTCTCTACAATGAGCAGTTCTTC
TRBV28	.	.	TRBJ2-3	CASSFRGQRTDTQYF	TGTGCCAGCAGCTTTCGGGGGCAACGCACAGATACGCAGTATTTT
TRBV3-1	.	many	TRBJ2-2	CASSHLAIAGELFF	TGTGCCAGCAGCCACCTAGCGATTGCGGGGGAGCTGTTTTTT
TRBV7-3	TRBD2	.	TRBJ2-5	CASSRTSGGALETQYF	TGTGCCAGCAGCCGGACTAGCGGGGGAGCATTAGAGACCCAGTACTTC
TRBV9	.	many	TRBJ1-5	CASSVEGRTDQPQHF	TGTGCCAGCAGCGTAGAAGGACGAACTGATCAGCCCCAGCATTTT
TRBV7-8	TRBD1	few	TRBJ2-1	CASSNDRGYNEQFF	TGTGCCAGCAGCAACGACAGGGGGTACAATGAGCAGTTCTTC
TRBV11-2	TRBD1	many	TRBJ1-1	CASSLQGGGAFF	TGTGCCAGCAGCTTACAGGGGGGGGGGGCTTTCTTT
TRBV6-2/TRBV6-3	TRBD2	many	TRBJ2-3	CASSYFAGGPTDTQYF	TGTGCCAGCAGTTACTTTGCGGGAGGGCCCACGGATACGCAGTATTTT
TRBV9	TRBD2	many	TRBJ2-1	CASSGWGRAYNEQFF	TGTGCCAGCAGCGGCTGGGGGAGGGCCTACAATGAGCAGTTCTTC
TRBV5-1	.	.	TRBJ2-6	CASTNSTGANVLTF	TGCGCCAGCACCAACTCTACTGGGGCCAACGTCCTGACTTTC
TRBV28	TRBD1	many	TRBJ1-2	CASRPTGQGLHYGYTF	TGTGCCAGCAGGCCAACGGGACAGGGGTTGCACTATGGCTACACCTTC
TRBV10-3	TRBD1	.	TRBJ1-6	CAISVGDRDSPLHF	TGTGCCATCAGTGTCGGGGACAGGGACTCACCCCTCCACTTT
TRBV7-2	.	.	TRBJ2-1	CASSLEGGGQGEQFF	TGTGCCAGCAGCTTAGAGGGGGGAGGCCAGGGTGAGCAGTTCTTC
TRBV7-6	.	many	TRBJ1-1	CASSLSGPGATEAFF	TGTGCCAGCAGCTTATCCGGCCCGGGGGCCACTGAAGCTTTCTTT
TRBV12-3/TRBV12-4	TRBD1	many	TRBJ1-2	CASSLETGGAGGYTF	TGTGCCAGCAGTTTAGAAACAGGGGGCGCGGGTGGCTACACCTTC
TRBV24-1	TRBD2	few	TRBJ2-1	CATSDSTSGRFYNEQFF	TGTGCCACCAGTGATTCGACTAGCGGGAGATTTTACAATGAGCAGTTCTTC
TRBV7-7	.	many	TRBJ1-3	CASSQYTFLDRRSGNTIYF	TGTGCTAGCAGCCAATACACATTTCTCGACAGACGCTCTGGAAACACCATATATTTT
TRBV11-2	TRBD2	.	TRBJ2-1	CASRLTSGNEQFF	TGTGCCAGCAGGTTGACTAGCGGAAATGAGCAGTTCTTC
TRBV19	.	many	TRBJ1-2	CASSISNRQNYGYTF	TGTGCCAGTAGTATCTCGAACAGGCAGAACTATGGCTACACCTTC
TRBV27	.	few	TRBJ1-6	CASSLRVDSPLHF	TGTGCCAGCAGTTTGCGGGTCGATTCACCCCTCCACTTT
TRBV7-2	TRBD2	many	TRBJ2-1	CASSGGLGPAEQFF	TGTGCCAGCAGCGGGGGACTAGGGCCCGCTGAGCAGTTCTTC
TRBV12-3/TRBV12-4	TRBD1	.	TRBJ2-5	CASSSSRTGETQYF	TGTGCCAGCAGTTCCAGCCGGACAGGGGAGACCCAGTACTTC
TRBV5-1	.	few	TRBJ2-1	CASSLGAGNYNEQFF	TGCGCCAGCAGCTTGGGCGCAGGGAACTACAATGAGCAGTTCTTC
TRBV10-3	TRBD1	many	TRBJ2-5	CAIRPGQGGETQYF	TGTGCCATCAGACCGGGACAGGGTGGGGAGACCCAGTACTTC
TRBV7-9	.	.	TRBJ2-5	CASCRGIGETQYF	TGTGCCAGCTGCCGGGGCATTGGGGAGACCCAGTACTTC
TRBV2	TRBD1	many	TRBJ2-5	CASSEEGDRGTQYF	TGTGCCAGCAGTGAAGAAGGGGACAGAGGGACCCAGTACTTC
TRBV28	.	many	TRBJ1-1	CASSLMGADEAFF	TGTGCCAGCAGTTTAATGGGGGCCGATGAAGCTTTCTTT
TRBV11-3	.	many	TRBJ2-1	CASSLDYSSYNEQFF	TGTGCCAGCAGCTTAGACTACAGCTCCTACAATGAGCAGTTCTTC
TRBV9	.	few	TRBJ2-1	CASSARDRSFGQFF	TGTGCCAGCAGCGCTCGGGACCGATCTTTCGGGCAGTTCTTC
TRBV6-2/TRBV6-3	TRBD1	many	TRBJ1-6	CASSTLTGRSPLHF	TGTGCCAGCAGTACTCTGACAGGGCGGTCACCCCTCCACTTT
TRBV27	.	many	TRBJ1-6	CASRNNGLGSPLHF	TGTGCCAGCCGGAACAATGGACTTGGTTCACCCCTCCACTTT
TRBV28	.	many	TRBJ2-4	CASSFTVDIQYF	TGTGCCAGCAGTTTTACAGTGGACATTCAGTACTTC
TRBV5-4	.	.	TRBJ2-3	CASGREGWMNTQYF	TGTGCCAGCGGCCGAGAGGGTTGGATGAATACGCAGTATTTT
TRBV6-7	.	many	TRBJ1-3	CASSYAQDRLSGNTIYF	TGTGCCAGCAGTTACGCCCAAGACAGGCTCTCTGGAAACACCATATATTTT
TRBV12-3/TRBV12-4	TRBD1	many	TRBJ1-4	CASSLETGGSTNEKLFF	TGTGCCAGCAGTTTAGAGACAGGGGGTTCGACTAATGAAAAACTGTTTTTT
TRBV20-1	TRBD1	many	TRBJ1-6	CSVRLGQDNSPLHF	TGCAGTGTCCGACTGGGACAGGACAATTCACCCCTCCACTTT
TRBV19	TRBD2	.	TRBJ2-5	CASSIKAGAYQETQYF	TGTGCCAGTAGTATAAAAGCGGGGGCGTACCAAGAGACCCAGTACTTC
TRBV28	TRBD1	many	TRBJ2-3	CASSLLQGAEDTQYF	TGTGCCAGCAGTTTGTTACAGGGGGCTGAAGATACGCAGTATTTT
TRBV18	.	many	TRBJ2-3	CASSPPGADTQYF	TGTGCCAGCTCACCCCCAGGGGCAGATACGCAGTATTTT
TRBV12-3/TRBV12-4	.	many	TRBJ2-1	CASSLFLEGLNEQFF	TGTGCCAGCAGTTTATTTCTAGAAGGACTCAATGAGCAGTTCTTC
TRBV5-1	.	many	TRBJ2-5	CASSSGGTLAPETQYF	TGCGCCAGCAGCTCCGGAGGGACCCTCGCCCCAGAGACCCAGTACTTC
TRBV29-1	TRBD1	.	TRBJ1-1	CSVIQGANSGAFF	TGCAGCGTTATACAGGGGGCGAATTCCGGAGCTTTCTTT
TRBV20-1	TRBD1	many	TRBJ1-1	CSASAGTGYTEAFF	TGCAGTGCTAGCGCCGGGACAGGGTACACTGAAGCTTTCTTT
TRBV6-1	.	.	TRBJ2-6	CATGDSRLSGANVLTF	TGTGCCACGGGGGACAGTAGATTGTCTGGGGCCAACGTCCTGACTTTC
TRBV5-1	TRBD1	many	TRBJ1-1	CASSEGQGMNTEAFF	TGCGCCAGCAGCGAGGGACAGGGGATGAACACTGAAGCTTTCTTT
TRBV6-6	.	.	TRBJ2-4	CASSYSQPGPHIQYF	TGTGCCAGCAGTTACTCCCAACCGGGACCCCACATTCAGTACTTC
TRBV27	.	many	TRBJ2-7	CASSLGVGYEQYF	TGTGCCAGCAGTCTAGGAGTGGGGTACGAGCAGTACTTC
TRBV30	TRBD1	.	TRBJ1-1	CAWTRDRGRTEAFF	TGTGCCTGGACCAGGGACAGGGGGAGGACTGAAGCTTTCTTT
TRBV4-3	.	many	TRBJ2-1	CASSPDSDSYNEQFF	TGCGCCAGCAGCCCAGATAGCGACTCCTACAATGAGCAGTTCTTC
TRBV6-5	.	.	TRBJ1-1	CASSYSRWGTEAFF	TGTGCCAGCAGTTACTCTCGGTGGGGCACTGAAGCTTTCTTT
TRBV4-1	TRBD1	many	TRBJ2-1	CASSPLVQGDAYNEQFF	TGCGCCAGCAGCCCCCTTGTTCAGGGGGATGCCTACAATGAGCAGTTCTTC
TRBV11-2	TRBD2	many	TRBJ2-5	CASSLVRGGYETQYF	TGTGCCAGCAGCTTGGTGCGGGGGGGATATGAGACCCAGTACTTC
TRBV30	.	many	TRBJ2-1	CAWSLYNEQFF	TGTGCCTGGAGTCTCTACAATGAGCAGTTCTTC
TRBV12-5	.	few	TRBJ1-5	CASGSGGGNQPQHF	TGTGCTAGTGGTTCCGGGGGCGGCAATCAGCCCCAGCATTTT
TRBV28	.	many	TRBJ2-7	CASHRDTYYEQYF	TGTGCCAGCCACCGGGACACCTACTACGAGCAGTACTTC